This TCR beta chain was captured in a study of T cells in women clearing cervical HPV infection. Study information: Blood came at first lesion visit for cases, post-clearance for controls. Study-wide points: CIN3+ cases had significantly higher TCR richness than controls; evenness did not differ. Controls had more TRBV6-7 (about 0.16%) than cases (about 0.11%). Richness plus V gene abundances separated cases from controls with AUC about 0.83.

This CDR3 contains 15 residues. Germline V gene lookup returns CDR1 LNHDA and CDR2 SQIVND (reference sequence). For this clone: Its antigen is as yet unknown. The observed sequence ends 3 residues before the CDR3 terminus, with the missing tail filled in from the germline J gene.

Profiled with immunoSEQ multiplex PCR; TCRdb holds only in-frame clones, not every one. This listing includes tens of thousands of clones. The chain employs TRBV19 and TRBJ1-2; D not certain. The receptor comes from a woman aged 18 to 75 with a cervical HPV16 infection that either progressed to CIN3+ or cleared (not recorded which). The material sequenced was blood buffy coat. Partial CDR3 DNA: TGTGCCAGTAGTATCTGGGCGGGAGGAGGCTACGAC. Protein product: CASSIWAGGGYD. In full, the CDR3 is CASSIWAGGGYDYTF.